Sequencing of this T cell receptor (beta chain) was carried out in a study of molecular identifiers for immune sequencing clone quantification. Looking at the study overall: For replicates, RNA isolated from around 20,000 or 100,000 naive CD8 cells was divided into five portions, of which four were sequenced. Regarding the study as a whole: The share of molecules held by clones above 20 RNA copies was over 97% in effector cells and under 1% in naive cells.

Turning to this clonotype: Its antigen is currently unknown.

Using its own MiXCR run on the PCR reads, TCRdb lists one record per CDR3 protein. The sample lists more than 450,000 distinct CDR3 sequences; 25% were seen once. CD8+CD4-CCR7+CD45RA+ cells were sorted as naive CD8 T cells. The CDR3 has 15 amino acids. V was shortened by 3 bases and J by 0 bases, with 13 bases between the two germline ends. CDR1 is SGHRS and CDR2 is YFSETQ in the germline V gene. Sequencing was carried out using naive CD8+ T cells from blood, with Jurkat cell RNA spiked in. Subset denoted: FACS-sorted CD8+CD4-CCR7+CD45RA+ naive T cells. The chain has TRBV5-1 and TRBJ2-7, with D possibly being TRBD1 (6 bases). The source is a human donor in good health. Some libraries in this study had Jurkat cell RNA spiked in. The CDR3: CASSWIGDNSYEQYF. In DNA, the CDR3 is TGCGCCAGCAGCTGGATCGGGGACAACTCCTACGAGCAGTACTTC.